This TCR beta chain was obtained from a study of regulatory T cells in long-lasting Graves disease. Study conclusions and caveats: Less diverse TCR repertoires were seen in persistent Graves' patients than in newly diagnosed ones.

Points on this clonotype: Its antigen remains unidentified.

Arm-PCR with iRepertoire HTBI primers amplified the CDR3 regions for these TCR beta libraries. TCRdb processed the multiplex PCR reads anew with MiXCR; each CDR3 protein has one entry. The sample contains about 620,000 distinct CDR3 sequences, around 17% of which appear only once. The sample's time point: newly diagnosed GD, antithyroid drugs for less than 3 months. Extracted PBMC RNA gave rise to the TCR library. These data were also filed under a second study, of T cells in Graves' hyperthyroidism and ophthalmopathy. That publication notes: TCR CDR3 underwent first-round RT-PCR with the HTBI primer set. Median prediction lead before ophthalmopathy onset was about 6.7 months with the model.

This TCR was recovered from a woman in her 30s with Graves disease. The sample here was peripheral blood mononuclear cells (PBMCs), taken at new diagnosis, from a patient treated with antithyroid drugs.

The CDR3 spells CASSIGLAGNEQFF. The CDR3 nucleotides are TGCGCCAGCAGCATCGGACTAGCGGGAAATGAGCAGTTCTTC. V and J are TRBV5-1 and TRBJ2-1; 12 nucleotides line up with TRBD2. The CDR3 covers 14 residues. CDR1 is SGHRS, CDR2 YFSETQ, per germline. V was clipped by 4 bases and J by 7 bases; unmatched bases: 3.